These 6 T cell receptor beta chains came from one sample sequenced in a study of CD8 T cells in Susac syndrome. Random hexamers were used to reverse transcribe the RNA input (about 0.5 to 1 ug). TCRdb re-analysed the immunoSEQ multiplex PCR reads in MiXCR, keeping a single row per CDR3 protein. The sample has about 150,000 distinct CDR3 sequences; under 95% are singletons. Material for sequencing was CD4+ T cells from PBMCs. The receptors shown here come from a human donor with multiple sclerosis.

V is TRBV18 and J is TRBJ2-7, with TRBD1 as a possible D gene (5 bases). CDR1 is KGHSH, CDR2 LQKENI, per germline. The CDR3 runs 13 residues. The germline V and J ends were trimmed by 6 bases and 7 bases, with 16 bases remaining between them. The CDR3 nucleotides are TGTGCCAGCTCCCCGGACACGGCAGAGGAGCAGTACTTC. It is translated as CASSPDTAEEQYF.

The V call is TRBV14, the J call TRBJ2-3; the D gene is possibly TRBD1 (5 bases). This CDR3 contains 15 residues. Between the trimmed V and J ends, which lost 0 bases and 10 bases, there was a span of 17 bases. Germline V gene sequence: CDR1 SGHDN, CDR2 FVKESK. The CDR3 protein is CASSQDLPGNDPQYF. The CDR3 coding sequence is TGTGCCAGCAGCCAAGATCTACCAGGGAATGACCCGCAGTATTTT.

This chain uses TRBV5-4 with TRBJ2-1, with D possibly matching TRBD2 (5 bases). The germline V gene has CDR1 SGHNT and CDR2 YYREEE (reference sequence). The CDR3 consists of 15 residues. V lost 0 bases, J lost 2 bases, and 9 bases lay in between. Written as DNA, the CDR3 is TGTGCCAGCAGCTTGGAGCCCGGGACCTACAATGAGCAGTTCTTC. Amino acid sequence: CASSLEPGTYNEQFF.

The chain uses TRBV28 and TRBJ2-3; maybe TRBD2 (7 bases). The CDR3 spans 15 residues. Germline CDR1 MDHEN, CDR2 SYDVKM. The V end was cut by 4 bases, the J end by 3 bases, with 14 bases between. This CDR3 reads CASSSGGGSTDTQYF. As DNA, the CDR3 is TGTGCCAGCAGTTCGGGGGGCGGGAGTACAGATACGCAGTATTTT. Complete variable domain (other parts from reference TRBV28 and TRBJ2-3): DVKVTQSSRYLVKRTGEKVFLECVQDMDHENMFWYRQDPGLGLRLIYFSYDVKMKEKGDIPEGYSVSREKKERFSLILESASTNQTSMYLCASSSGGGSTDTQYFGPGTRLTVL.

The V call is TRBV30, the J call TRBJ1-1, with D unclear. CDR1 and CDR2 from the germline V gene are GTSNPN and SVGIG (reference sequence). This CDR3 contains 14 residues. With 1 base removed from V and 4 bases from J, the gap between germline ends came to 13 bases. For the CDR3, the DNA is TGTGCCTGGAGTGCCTCGGCATGGAGCACTGAAGCTTTCTTT. It codes for CAWSASAWSTEAFF.

The rearrangement links TRBV30 to TRBJ1-5; 8 bases fit TRBD1. Germline V gene sequence: CDR1 GTSNPN, CDR2 SVGIG (reference sequence). The V segment lost 0 bases and the J segment 1 base; nucleotides outside the gene matches: 5. The CDR3 covers 16 residues. The chain's CDR3 is CAWSVGTGGSNQPQHF. CDR3 sequence (DNA): TGTGCCTGGAGTGTAGGGACAGGCGGAAGCAATCAGCCCCAGCATTTT.